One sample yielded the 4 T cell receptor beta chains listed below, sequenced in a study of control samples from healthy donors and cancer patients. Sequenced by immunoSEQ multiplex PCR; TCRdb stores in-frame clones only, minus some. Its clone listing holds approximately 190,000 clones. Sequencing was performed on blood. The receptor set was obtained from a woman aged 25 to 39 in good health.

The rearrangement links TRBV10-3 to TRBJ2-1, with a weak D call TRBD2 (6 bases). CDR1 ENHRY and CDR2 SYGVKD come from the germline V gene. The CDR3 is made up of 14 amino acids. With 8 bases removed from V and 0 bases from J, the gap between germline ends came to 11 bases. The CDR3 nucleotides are TGTGCCATCGGCGGACTAAGCTCCTACAATGAGCAGTTCTTC. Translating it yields CAIGGLSSYNEQFF.

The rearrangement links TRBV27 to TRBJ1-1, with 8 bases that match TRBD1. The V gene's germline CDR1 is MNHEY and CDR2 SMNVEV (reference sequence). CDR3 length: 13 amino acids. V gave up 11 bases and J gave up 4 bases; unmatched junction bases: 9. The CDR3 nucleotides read TGTGCCGGCTATACAGGGGGATCCACTGAAGCTTTCTTT. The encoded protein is CAGYTGGSTEAFF.

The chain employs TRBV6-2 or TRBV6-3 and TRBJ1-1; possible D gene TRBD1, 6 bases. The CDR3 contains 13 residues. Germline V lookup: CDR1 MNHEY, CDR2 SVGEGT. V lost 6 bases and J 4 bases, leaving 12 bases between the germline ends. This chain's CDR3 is CASSPTGGTEAFF. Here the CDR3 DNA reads TGTGCCAGCAGCCCGACAGGAGGCACTGAAGCTTTCTTT.

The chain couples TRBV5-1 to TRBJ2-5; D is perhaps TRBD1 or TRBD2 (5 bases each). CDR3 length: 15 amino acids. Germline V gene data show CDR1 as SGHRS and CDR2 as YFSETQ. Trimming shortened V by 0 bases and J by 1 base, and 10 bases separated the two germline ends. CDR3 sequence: CASSLGWGPQETQYF. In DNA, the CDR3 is TGCGCCAGCAGCTTGGGGTGGGGACCCCAAGAGACCCAGTACTTC. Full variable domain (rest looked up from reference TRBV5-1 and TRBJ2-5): KAGVTQTPRYLIKTRGQQVTLSCSPISGHRSVSWYQQTPGQGLQFLFEYFSETQRNKGNFPGRFSGRQFSNSRSEMNVSTLELGDSALYLCASSLGWGPQETQYFGPGTRLLVL.